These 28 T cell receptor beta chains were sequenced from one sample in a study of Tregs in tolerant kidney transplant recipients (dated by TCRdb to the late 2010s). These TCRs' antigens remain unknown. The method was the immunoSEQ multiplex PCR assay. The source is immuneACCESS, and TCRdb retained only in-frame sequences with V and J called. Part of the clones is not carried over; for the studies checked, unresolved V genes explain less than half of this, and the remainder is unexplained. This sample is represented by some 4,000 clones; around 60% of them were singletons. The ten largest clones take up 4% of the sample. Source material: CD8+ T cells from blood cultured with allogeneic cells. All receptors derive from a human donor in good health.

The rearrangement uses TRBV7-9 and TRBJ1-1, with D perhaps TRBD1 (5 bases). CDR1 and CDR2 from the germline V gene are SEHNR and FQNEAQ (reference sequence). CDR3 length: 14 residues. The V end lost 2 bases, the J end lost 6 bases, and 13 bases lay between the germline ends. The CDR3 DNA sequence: TGTGCCAGCAGCTTACCCCGCGGGGCCTCTGAAGCTTTCTTT. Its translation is CASSLPRGASEAFF.

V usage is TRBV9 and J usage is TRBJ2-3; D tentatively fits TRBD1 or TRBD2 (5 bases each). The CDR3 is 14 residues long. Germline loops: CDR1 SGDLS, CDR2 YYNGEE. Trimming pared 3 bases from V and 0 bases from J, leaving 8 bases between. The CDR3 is CASSERDSTDTQYF. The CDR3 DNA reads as TGTGCCAGCAGCGAAAGGGACAGCACAGATACGCAGTATTTT.

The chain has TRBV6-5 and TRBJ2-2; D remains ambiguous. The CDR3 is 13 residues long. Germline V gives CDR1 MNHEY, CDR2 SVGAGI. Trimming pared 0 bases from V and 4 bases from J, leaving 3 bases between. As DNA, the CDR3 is TGTGCCAGCAGTTACTCGGCCACCGGGGAGCTGTTTTTT. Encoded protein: CASSYSATGELFF.

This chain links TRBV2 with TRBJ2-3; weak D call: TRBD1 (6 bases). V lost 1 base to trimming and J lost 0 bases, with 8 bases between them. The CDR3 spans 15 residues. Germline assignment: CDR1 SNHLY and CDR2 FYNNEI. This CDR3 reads CASSEGGQSTDTQYF. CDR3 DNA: TGTGCCAGCAGTGAAGGGGGGCAGAGCACAGATACGCAGTATTTT.

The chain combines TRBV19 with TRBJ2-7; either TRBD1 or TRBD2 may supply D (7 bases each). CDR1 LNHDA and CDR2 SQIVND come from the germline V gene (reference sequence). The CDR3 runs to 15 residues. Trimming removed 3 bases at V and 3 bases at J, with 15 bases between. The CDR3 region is CASSIGSGGVYEQYF. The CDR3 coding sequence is TGTGCCAGTAGTATTGGGTCAGGGGGGGTCTACGAGCAGTACTTC.

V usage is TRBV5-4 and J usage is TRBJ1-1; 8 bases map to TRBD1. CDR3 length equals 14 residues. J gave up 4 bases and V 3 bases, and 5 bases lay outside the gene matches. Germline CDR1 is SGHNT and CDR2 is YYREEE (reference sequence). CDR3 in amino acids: CASSWGTGGTEAFF. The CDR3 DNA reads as TGTGCCAGCAGCTGGGGGACAGGCGGCACTGAAGCTTTCTTT.

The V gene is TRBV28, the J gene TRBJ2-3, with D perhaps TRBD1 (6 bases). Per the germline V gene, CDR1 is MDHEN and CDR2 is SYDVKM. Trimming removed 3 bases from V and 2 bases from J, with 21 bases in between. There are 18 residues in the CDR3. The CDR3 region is CASSFPRGQMTYTDTQYF. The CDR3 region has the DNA TGTGCCAGCAGTTTTCCCAGGGGCCAAATGACCTACACAGATACGCAGTATTTT.

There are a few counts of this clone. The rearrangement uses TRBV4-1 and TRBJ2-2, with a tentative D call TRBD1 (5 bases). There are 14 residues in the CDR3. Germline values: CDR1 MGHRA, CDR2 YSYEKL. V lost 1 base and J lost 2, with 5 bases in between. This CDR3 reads CASSQGTNTGELFF. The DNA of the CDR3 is TGCGCCAGCAGCCAAGGGACAAACACCGGGGAGCTGTTTTTT.

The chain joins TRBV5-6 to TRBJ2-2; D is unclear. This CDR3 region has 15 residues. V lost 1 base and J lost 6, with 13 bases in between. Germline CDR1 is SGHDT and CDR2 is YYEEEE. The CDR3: CASSLTGMVAGELFF. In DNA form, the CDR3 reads TGTGCCAGCAGCTTGACGGGTATGGTCGCCGGGGAGCTGTTTTTT.

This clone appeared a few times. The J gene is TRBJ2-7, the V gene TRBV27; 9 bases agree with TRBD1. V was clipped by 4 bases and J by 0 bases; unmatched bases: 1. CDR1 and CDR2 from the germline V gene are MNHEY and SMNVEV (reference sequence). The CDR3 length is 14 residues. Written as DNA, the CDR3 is TGTGCCAGCAGTTGGACAGGGGACTCCTACGAGCAGTACTTC. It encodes CASSWTGDSYEQYF.

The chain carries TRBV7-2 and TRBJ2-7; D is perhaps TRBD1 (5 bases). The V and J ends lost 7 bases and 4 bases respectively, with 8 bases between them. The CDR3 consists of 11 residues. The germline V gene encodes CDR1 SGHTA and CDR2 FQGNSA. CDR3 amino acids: CASIRGYEQYF. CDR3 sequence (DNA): TGTGCCAGCATAAGGGGTTACGAGCAGTACTTC.

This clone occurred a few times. The CDR3 coding sequence is TGTGCCAGCACCTTCAGCTACGAGCAGTACTTC. Amino acid sequence: CASTFSYEQYF. The gene calls are TRBV5-8 and TRBJ2-7; D not certain. Trimming stripped 6 bases from V and 3 bases from J, with 7 bases between. This CDR3 spans 11 amino acids. CDR1 is SGHTS and CDR2 is YDEGEE in the germline V gene. The complete variable domain, with remaining parts taken from reference TRBV5-8 and TRBJ2-7, reads EAGVTQSPTHLIKTRGQQATLRCSPISGHTSVYWYQQALGLGLQFLLWYDEGEERNRGNFPPRFSGRQFPNYSSELNVNALELEDSALYLCASTFSYEQYFGPGTRLTVT.

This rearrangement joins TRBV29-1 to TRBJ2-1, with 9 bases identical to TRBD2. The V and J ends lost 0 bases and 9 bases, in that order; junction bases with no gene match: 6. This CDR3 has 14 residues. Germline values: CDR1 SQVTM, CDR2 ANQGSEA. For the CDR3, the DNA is TGCAGCGTTGAAGATCCACTAGCGGGCCCTGAGCAGTTCTTC. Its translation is CSVEDPLAGPEQFF.

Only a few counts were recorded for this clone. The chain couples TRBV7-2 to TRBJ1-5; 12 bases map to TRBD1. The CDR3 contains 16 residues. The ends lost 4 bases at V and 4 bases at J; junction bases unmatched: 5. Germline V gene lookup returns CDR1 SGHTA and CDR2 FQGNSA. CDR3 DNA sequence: TGTGCCAGCAGCTATCCGGGACAGGGGGCGAATCAGCCCCAGCATTTT. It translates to CASSYPGQGANQPQHF.

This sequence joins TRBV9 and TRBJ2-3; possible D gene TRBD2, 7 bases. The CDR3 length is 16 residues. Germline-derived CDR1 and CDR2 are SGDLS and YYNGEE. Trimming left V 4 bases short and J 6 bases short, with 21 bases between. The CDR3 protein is CASSREWAGASDTQYF. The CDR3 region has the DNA TGTGCCAGCAGCCGCGAGTGGGCGGGGGCTAGTGATACGCAGTATTTT.

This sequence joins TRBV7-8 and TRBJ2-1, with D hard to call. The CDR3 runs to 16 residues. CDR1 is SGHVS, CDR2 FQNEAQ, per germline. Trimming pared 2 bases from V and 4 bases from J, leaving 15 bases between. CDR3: CASSLIGEILYNEQFF. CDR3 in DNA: TGTGCCAGCAGCTTAATCGGCGAGATACTTTACAATGAGCAGTTCTTC.

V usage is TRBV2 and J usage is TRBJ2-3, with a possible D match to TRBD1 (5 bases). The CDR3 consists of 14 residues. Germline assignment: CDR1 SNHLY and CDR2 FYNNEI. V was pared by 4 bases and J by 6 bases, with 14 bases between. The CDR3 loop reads CASSVRRVGDTQYF. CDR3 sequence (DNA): TGTGCCAGCAGTGTCCGCAGGGTTGGGGATACGCAGTATTTT.

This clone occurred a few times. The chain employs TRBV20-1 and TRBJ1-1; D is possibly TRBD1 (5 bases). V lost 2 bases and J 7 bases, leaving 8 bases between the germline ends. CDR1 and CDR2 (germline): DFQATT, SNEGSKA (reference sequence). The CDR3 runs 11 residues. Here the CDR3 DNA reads TGCAGTGCTAGAACAGGAATTGAAGCTTTCTTT. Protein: CSARTGIEAFF.

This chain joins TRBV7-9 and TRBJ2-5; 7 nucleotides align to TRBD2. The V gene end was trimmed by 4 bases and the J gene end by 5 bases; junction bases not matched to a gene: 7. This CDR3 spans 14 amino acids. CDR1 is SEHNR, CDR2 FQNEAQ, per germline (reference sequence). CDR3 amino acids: CASSSGLERETQYF. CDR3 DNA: TGTGCCAGCAGCTCCGGACTAGAGAGGGAGACCCAGTACTTC. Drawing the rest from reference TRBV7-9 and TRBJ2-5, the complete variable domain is DTGVSQNPRHKITKRGQNVTFRCDPISEHNRLYWYRQTLGQGPEFLTYFQNEAQLEKSRLLSDRFSAERPKGSFSTLEIQRTEQGDSAMYLCASSSGLERETQYFGPGTRLLVL.

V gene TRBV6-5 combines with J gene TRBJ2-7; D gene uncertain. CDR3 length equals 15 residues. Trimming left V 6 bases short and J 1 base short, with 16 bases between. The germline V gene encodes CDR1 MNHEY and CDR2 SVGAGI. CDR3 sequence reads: CASSITSYRSYEQYF. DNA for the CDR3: TGTGCCAGCAGCATTACGTCCTACCGATCCTACGAGCAGTACTTC.

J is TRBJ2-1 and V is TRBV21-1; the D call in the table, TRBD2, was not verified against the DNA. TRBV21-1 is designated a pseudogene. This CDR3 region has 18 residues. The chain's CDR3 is CASSKASRLAGAYNEQFF. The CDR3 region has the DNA TGTGCCAGCAGCAAAGCCTCCCGACTAGCGGGGGCCTACAATGAGCAGTTCTTC.

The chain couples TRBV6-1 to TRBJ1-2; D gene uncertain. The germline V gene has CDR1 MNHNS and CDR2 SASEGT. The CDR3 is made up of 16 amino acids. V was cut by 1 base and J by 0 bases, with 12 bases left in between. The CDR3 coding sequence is TGTGCCAGCAGTGAAGATCCGTTCGCGTCTAACTATGGCTACACCTTC. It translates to CASSEDPFASNYGYTF.

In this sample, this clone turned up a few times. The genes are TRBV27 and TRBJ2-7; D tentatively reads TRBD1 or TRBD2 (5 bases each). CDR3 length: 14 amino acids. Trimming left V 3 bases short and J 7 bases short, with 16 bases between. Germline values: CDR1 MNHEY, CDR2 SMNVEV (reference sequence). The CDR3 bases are TGTGCCAGCAGTTTCCTGGGGGAAAAGGGAGAGCAGTACTTC. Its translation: CASSFLGEKGEQYF.

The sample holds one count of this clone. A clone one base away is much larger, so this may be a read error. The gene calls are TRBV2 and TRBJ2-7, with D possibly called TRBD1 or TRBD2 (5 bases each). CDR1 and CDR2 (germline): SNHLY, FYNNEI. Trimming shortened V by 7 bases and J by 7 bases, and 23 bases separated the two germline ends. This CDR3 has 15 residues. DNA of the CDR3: TGTGCCAGCAACCCGGGGCGTGCGGTCCCCGGGGAGCAGTACTTC. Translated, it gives CASNPGRAVPGEQYF.

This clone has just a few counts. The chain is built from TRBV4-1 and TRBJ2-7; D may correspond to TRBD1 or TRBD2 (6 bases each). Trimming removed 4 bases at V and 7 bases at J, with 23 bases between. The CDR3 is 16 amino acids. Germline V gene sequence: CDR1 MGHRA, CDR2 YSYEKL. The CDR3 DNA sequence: TGCGCCAGCAGCCCCCTGGGGGGCTACCGATACGGGGAGCAGTACTTC. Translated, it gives CASSPLGGYRYGEQYF.

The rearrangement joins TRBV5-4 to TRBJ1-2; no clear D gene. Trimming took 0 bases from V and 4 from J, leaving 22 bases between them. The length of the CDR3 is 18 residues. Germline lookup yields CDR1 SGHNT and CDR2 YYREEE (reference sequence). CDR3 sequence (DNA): TGTGCCAGCAGCTTGGGATTCAGCACAGAGGCGTGGGCCTATGGCTACACCTTC. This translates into CASSLGFSTEAWAYGYTF.

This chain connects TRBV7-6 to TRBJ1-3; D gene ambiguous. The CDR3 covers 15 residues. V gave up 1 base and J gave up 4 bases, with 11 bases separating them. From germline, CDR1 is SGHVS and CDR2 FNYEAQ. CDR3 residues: CASSLDPGSGNTIYF. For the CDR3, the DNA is TGTGCCAGCAGCTTAGACCCCGGCTCAGGAAACACCATATATTTT. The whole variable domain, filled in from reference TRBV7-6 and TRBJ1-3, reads GAGVSQSPRYKVTKRGQDVALRCDPISGHVSLYWYRQALGQGPEFLTYFNYEAQQDKSGLPNDRFSAERPEGSISTLTIQRTEQRDSAMYRCASSLDPGSGNTIYFGEGSWLTVV.

CDR3 DNA: TGTGCCAGTAGTTTCGCTAGCGGTTACGAGCAGTACTTC. Translating it yields CASSFASGYEQYF. V is TRBV19 and J is TRBJ2-7; 7 nucleotides align to TRBD2. The germline V gene encodes CDR1 LNHDA and CDR2 SQIVND (reference sequence). The CDR3 contains 13 residues. The V segment lost 5 bases and the J segment 4 bases; nucleotides outside the gene matches: 5.